These T cell receptor beta chains were read from a single sample in a study of cytomegalovirus exposure and HLA in healthy donors. Measured with immunoSEQ multiplex PCR; TCRdb has only the in-frame clones, and not every one. The table lists about 57,000 clones, more than 65% of them singletons. The source material was PBMCs. The receptors shown here come from a woman aged 30 to 39 in good health and CMV-seronegative. The CDR3 runs from the conserved cysteine through the conserved F or W. The order of the fields is J gene, D gene, V gene, clone size, CDR3 DNA, CDR3 protein. A D gene is named only where the DNA matches it firmly. Size is stated for part of the rows, as once, few or many counts, or as a class when the clone is expanded.

J gene: TRBJ2-7
D gene: TRBD1
V gene: TRBV7-9
clone size: .
CDR3 DNA: TGTGCCAGCAGCAGGACAGGGACCGAGCAGTACTTC
CDR3 protein: CASSRTGTEQYF

J gene: TRBJ1-2
D gene: .
V gene: TRBV5-1
clone size: once
CDR3 DNA: TGCGCCAGCAGCCCCGGGGGGGTGGAGGACTATGGCTACACCTTC
CDR3 protein: CASSPGGVEDYGYTF

J gene: TRBJ1-5
D gene: TRBD1
V gene: TRBV19
clone size: .
CDR3 DNA: TGTGCCAGTAGTATAGTAGGGACAGGCCAAAATCAGCCCCAGCATTTT
CDR3 protein: CASSIVGTGQNQPQHF

J gene: TRBJ1-1
D gene: .
V gene: TRBV6-5
clone size: once
CDR3 DNA: TGTGCCAGCAGTAGGGACAAGAACACTGAAGCTTTCTTT
CDR3 protein: CASSRDKNTEAFF

J gene: TRBJ2-5
D gene: TRBD2
V gene: TRBV19
clone size: few
CDR3 DNA: TGTGCCAGTAGTACACGGACTAGCGACGAGACCCAGTACTTC
CDR3 protein: CASSTRTSDETQYF

J gene: TRBJ1-1
D gene: .
V gene: TRBV11-2
clone size: .
CDR3 DNA: TGTGCCAGCAGCTTAGAGCGGAACACTGAAGCTTTCTTT
CDR3 protein: CASSLERNTEAFF

J gene: TRBJ2-3
D gene: TRBD2
V gene: TRBV18
clone size: .
CDR3 DNA: TGTGCCAGCTCACCAGGACTAGCGGCACTCACAGATACGCAGTATTTT
CDR3 protein: CASSPGLAALTDTQYF

J gene: TRBJ1-1
D gene: TRBD1
V gene: TRBV18
clone size: .
CDR3 DNA: TGTGCCAGCTCTTACAGGGGAGAGGGGGCTGAAGCTTTCTTT
CDR3 protein: CASSYRGEGAEAFF

J gene: TRBJ2-1
D gene: .
V gene: TRBV19
clone size: .
CDR3 DNA: TGTGCCAGTAGTCCCTCAGTCGGACAGGGAGGGAATGAGCAGTTCTTC
CDR3 protein: CASSPSVGQGGNEQFF

J gene: TRBJ2-1
D gene: .
V gene: TRBV2
clone size: once
CDR3 DNA: TGTGCCAGCAGTGGCCTCAGTAACGCTGAGCAGTTCTTC
CDR3 protein: CASSGLSNAEQFF